The 2 T cell receptor beta chains below come from one sample, sequenced in a study of T cells in Graves' hyperthyroidism and ophthalmopathy. Amplified TCR beta CDR3 regions derived from RNA transcripts. The HTBI primer set drove a first-round RT-PCR of the TCR CDR3. TCRdb re-called the multiplex PCR reads with MiXCR, one entry per CDR3 protein. Of more than 500,000 distinct CDR3 sequences listed, about 14% are singletons. Sequences were obtained from blood. These receptor sequences come from a woman in her 40s with Graves' ophthalmopathy.

This clonotype has only a few counts. V gene TRBV5-1 combines with J gene TRBJ2-7, with a weak D call TRBD2 (6 bases). CDR3 length: 12 amino acids. Trimming took off 3 bases at V and 6 bases at J, with 10 bases between the two ends. CDR1 is SGHRS and CDR2 is YFSETQ in the germline V gene. The CDR3 region has the DNA TGCGCCAGCAGCTGGTGGGGGGTCGAGCAGTACTTC. Encoded protein: CASSWWGVEQYF.

This clonotype was seen ten or more times. The chain employs TRBV7-9 and TRBJ1-1; D possibly corresponds to TRBD1 (5 bases). The CDR3 is made up of 14 amino acids. Deletions cut 7 bases from V and 4 bases from J, with 16 bases between. Per the germline V gene, CDR1 is SEHNR and CDR2 is FQNEAQ (reference sequence). This CDR3 is CASTPWGISTEAFF. CDR3 bases: TGTGCCAGCACCCCATGGGGGATAAGCACTGAAGCTTTCTTT.